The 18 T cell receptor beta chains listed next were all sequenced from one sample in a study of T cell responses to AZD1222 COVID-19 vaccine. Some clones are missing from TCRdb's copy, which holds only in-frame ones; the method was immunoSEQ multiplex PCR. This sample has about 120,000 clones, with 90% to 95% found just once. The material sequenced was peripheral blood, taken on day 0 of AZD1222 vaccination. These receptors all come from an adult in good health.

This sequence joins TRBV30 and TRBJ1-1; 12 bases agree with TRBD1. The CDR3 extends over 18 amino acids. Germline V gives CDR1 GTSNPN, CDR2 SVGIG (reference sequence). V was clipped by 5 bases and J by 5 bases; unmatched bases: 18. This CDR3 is CAWLSGTGGLGLRTEAFF. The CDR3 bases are TGTGCCTGGTTGTCCGGGACAGGGGGCCTCGGGTTGAGGACTGAAGCTTTCTTT.

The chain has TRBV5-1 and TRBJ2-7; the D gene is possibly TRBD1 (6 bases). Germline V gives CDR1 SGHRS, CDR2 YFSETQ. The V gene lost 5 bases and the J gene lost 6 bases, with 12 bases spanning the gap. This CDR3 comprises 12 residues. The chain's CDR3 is CASREQGGEQYF. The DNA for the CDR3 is TGCGCCAGCAGGGAACAGGGCGGCGAGCAGTACTTC.

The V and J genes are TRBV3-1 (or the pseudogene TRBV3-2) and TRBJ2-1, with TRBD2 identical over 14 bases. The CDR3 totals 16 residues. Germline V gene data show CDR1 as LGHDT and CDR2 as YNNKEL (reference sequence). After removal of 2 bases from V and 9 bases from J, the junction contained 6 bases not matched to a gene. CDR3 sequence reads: CASSQFPTSGRGEQFF. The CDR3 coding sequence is TGTGCCAGCAGCCAATTCCCGACTAGCGGGAGGGGTGAGCAGTTCTTC.

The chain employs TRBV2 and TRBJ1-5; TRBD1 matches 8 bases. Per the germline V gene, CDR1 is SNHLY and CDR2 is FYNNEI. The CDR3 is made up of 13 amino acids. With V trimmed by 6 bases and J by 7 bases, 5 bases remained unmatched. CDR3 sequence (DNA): TGTGCCAGCAGGGACAGGGAGGCCCAGCCCCAGCATTTT. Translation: CASRDREAQPQHF.

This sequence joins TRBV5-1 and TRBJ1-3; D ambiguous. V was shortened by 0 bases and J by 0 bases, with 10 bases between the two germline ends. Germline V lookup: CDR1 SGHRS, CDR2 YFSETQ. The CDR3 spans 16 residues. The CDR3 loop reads CASSLDMVLSGNTIYF. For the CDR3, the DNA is TGCGCCAGCAGCTTGGACATGGTGCTCTCTGGAAACACCATATATTTT.

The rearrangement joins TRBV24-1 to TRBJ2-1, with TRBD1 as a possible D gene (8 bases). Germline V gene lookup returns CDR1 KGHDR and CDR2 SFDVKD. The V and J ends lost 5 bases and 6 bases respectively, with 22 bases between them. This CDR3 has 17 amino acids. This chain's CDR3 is CATSALTGGVTINEQFF. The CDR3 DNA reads TGTGCCACCAGTGCCTTAACAGGGGGGGTTACTATCAATGAGCAGTTCTTC.

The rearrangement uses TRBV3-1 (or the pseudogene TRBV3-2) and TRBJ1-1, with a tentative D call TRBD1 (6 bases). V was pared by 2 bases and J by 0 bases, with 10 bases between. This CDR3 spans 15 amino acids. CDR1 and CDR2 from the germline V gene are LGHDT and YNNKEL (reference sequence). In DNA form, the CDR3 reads TGTGCCAGCAGCCAACGAGACAGGTTGAACACTGAAGCTTTCTTT. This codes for CASSQRDRLNTEAFF.

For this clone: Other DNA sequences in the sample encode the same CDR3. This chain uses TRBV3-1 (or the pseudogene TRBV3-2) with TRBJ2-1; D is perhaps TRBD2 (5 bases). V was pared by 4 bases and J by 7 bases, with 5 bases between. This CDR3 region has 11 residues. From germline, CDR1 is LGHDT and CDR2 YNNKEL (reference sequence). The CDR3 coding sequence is TGTGCCAGCAGCCGGAGGAATGAGCAGTTCTTC. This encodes CASSRRNEQFF.

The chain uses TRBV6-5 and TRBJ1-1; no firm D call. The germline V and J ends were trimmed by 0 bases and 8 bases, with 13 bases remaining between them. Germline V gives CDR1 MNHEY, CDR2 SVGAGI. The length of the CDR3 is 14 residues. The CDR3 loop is CASSYSRYLWEAFF. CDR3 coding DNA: TGTGCCAGCAGTTACTCTCGCTACCTATGGGAAGCTTTCTTT.

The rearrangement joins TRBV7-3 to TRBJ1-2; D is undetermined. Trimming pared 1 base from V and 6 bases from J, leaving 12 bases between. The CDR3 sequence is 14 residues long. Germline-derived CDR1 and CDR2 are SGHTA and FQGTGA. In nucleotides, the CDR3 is TGTGCCAGCAGCTTAAATGGGATGTCGGATGGCTACACCTTC. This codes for CASSLNGMSDGYTF. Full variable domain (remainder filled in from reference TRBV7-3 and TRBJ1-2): GAGVSQTPSNKVTEKGKYVELRCDPISGHTALYWYRQSLGQGPEFLIYFQGTGAADDSGLPNDRFFAVRPEGSVSTLKIQRTERGDSAVYLCASSLNGMSDGYTFGSGTRLTVV.

The CDR3 coding sequence is TGTGCCAGCAGCTCAAGGCCGGATACGCAGTATTTT. Its translation is CASSSRPDTQYF. The chain has TRBV5-6 and TRBJ2-3; D is unclear. The V and J ends lost 3 bases and 6 bases respectively, with 8 bases between them. Germline V gene data show CDR1 as SGHDT and CDR2 as YYEEEE. The CDR3 contains 12 residues.

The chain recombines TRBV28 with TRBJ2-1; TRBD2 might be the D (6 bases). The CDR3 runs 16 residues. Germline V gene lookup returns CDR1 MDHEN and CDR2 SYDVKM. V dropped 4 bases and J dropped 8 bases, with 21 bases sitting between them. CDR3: CASSYGGMLWEDEQFF. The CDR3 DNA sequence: TGTGCCAGCAGTTACGGCGGGATGCTTTGGGAGGATGAGCAGTTCTTC.

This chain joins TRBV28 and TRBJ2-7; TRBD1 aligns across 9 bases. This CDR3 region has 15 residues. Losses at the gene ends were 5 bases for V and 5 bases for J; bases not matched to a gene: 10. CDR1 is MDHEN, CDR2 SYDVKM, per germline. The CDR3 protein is CASSLPGTGTHEQYF. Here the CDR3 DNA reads TGTGCCAGCAGTCTCCCCGGGACAGGGACCCACGAGCAGTACTTC.

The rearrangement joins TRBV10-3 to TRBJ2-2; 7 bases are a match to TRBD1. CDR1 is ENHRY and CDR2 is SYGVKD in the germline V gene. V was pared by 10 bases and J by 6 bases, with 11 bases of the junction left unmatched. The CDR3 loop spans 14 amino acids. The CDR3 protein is CATSQGFVAGELFF. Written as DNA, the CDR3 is TGTGCCACCTCACAGGGGTTCGTAGCCGGGGAGCTGTTTTTT.

CDR3 coding DNA: TGTGCCAGCAGTTACGGCCGGCGGTTGGGGAATGGCTACACCTTC. Amino acids: CASSYGRRLGNGYTF. V and J are TRBV6-2 or TRBV6-3 and TRBJ1-2, with unresolved D. CDR1 is MNHEY, CDR2 SVGEGT, per germline. The ends were cut back, 2 bases at V and 6 bases at J, with 16 bases in the middle. CDR3 length: 15 residues.

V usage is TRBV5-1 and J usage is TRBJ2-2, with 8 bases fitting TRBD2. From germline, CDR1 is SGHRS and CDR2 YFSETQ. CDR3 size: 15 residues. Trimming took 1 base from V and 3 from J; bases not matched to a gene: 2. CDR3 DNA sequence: TGCGCCAGCAGCTTGAACGGGAGGGACACCGGGGAGCTGTTTTTT. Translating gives CASSLNGRDTGELFF.

Here the CDR3 DNA reads TGCGCCAGCAGCTTCGAGGGCTCTGGGGCCAACGTCCTGACTTTC. It translates to CASSFEGSGANVLTF. This chain connects TRBV5-1 to TRBJ2-6; possible D gene TRBD2, 5 bases. Germline values: CDR1 SGHRS, CDR2 YFSETQ. V lost 2 bases to trimming and J lost 0 bases, with 6 bases between them. The CDR3 covers 15 residues.

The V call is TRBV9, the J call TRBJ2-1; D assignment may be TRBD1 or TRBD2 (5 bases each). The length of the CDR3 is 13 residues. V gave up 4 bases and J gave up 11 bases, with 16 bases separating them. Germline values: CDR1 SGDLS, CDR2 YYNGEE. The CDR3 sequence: CASSNSGDHQQFF. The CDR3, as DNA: TGTGCCAGCAGCAACTCCGGGGACCACCAGCAGTTCTTC.